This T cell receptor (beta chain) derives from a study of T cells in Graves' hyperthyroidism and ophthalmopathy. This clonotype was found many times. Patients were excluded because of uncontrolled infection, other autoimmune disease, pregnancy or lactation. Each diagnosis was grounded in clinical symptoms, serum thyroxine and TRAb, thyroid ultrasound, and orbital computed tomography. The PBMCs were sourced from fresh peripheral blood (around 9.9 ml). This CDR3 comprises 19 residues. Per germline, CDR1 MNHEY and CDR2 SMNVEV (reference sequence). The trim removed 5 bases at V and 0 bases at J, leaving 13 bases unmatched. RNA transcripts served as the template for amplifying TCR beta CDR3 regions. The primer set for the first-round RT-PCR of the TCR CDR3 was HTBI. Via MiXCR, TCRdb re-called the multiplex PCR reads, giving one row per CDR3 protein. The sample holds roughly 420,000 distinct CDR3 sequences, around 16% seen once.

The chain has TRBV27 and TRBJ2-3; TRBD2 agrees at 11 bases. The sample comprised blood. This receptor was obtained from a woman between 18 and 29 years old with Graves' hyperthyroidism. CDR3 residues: CASSPTTSGTGPSTDTQYF. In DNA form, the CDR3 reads TGTGCCAGCAGTCCCACGACTAGCGGGACTGGACCTAGCACAGATACGCAGTATTTT.